The sequence of this T cell receptor (beta chain) was determined in a study of T cell changes during pregnancy in multiple sclerosis. The CDR3 has 14 residues. V lost 5 bases and J lost 7; bases outside the gene matches: 10. The germline V gene encodes CDR1 SGHNT and CDR2 YYREEE (reference sequence). On this clone itself: A read error is likely, as this CDR3 ends without the conserved phenylalanine or tryptophan.

Sequencing used immunoSEQ multiplex PCR; TCRdb keeps in-frame clones, though not all of them. The sample includes about 40,000 clones, roughly nine tenths of them seen just once. The chain joins TRBV5-4 to TRBJ1-2; TRBD1 aligns across 8 bases. This TCR was sampled from a female donor with multiple sclerosis, enrolled in a pregnancy study. Material: CD4+ T cells from peripheral blood mononuclear cells, obtained before pregnancy. The CDR3 loop is CASSLNQGAGGYTS. Here the CDR3 DNA reads TGTGCCAGCAGTCTGAACCAGGGGGCAGGTGGCTACACCTCC.